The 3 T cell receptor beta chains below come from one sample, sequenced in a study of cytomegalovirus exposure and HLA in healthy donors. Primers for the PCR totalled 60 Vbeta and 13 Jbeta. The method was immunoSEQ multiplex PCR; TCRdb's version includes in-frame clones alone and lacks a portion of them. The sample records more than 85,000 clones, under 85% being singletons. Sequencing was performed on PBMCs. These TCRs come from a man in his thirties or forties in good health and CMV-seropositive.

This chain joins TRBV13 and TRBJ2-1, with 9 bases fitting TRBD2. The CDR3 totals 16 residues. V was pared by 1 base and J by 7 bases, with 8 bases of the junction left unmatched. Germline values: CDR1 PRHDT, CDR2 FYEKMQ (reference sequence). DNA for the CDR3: TGTGCCAGCAGCTTAGTCGGACTAGCGCTGGGGAATGAGCAGTTCTTC. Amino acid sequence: CASSLVGLALGNEQFF.

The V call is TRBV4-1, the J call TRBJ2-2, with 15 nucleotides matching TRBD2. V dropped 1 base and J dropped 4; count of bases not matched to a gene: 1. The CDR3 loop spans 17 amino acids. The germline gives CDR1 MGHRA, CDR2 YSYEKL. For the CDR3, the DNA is TGCGCCAGCAGCCAAGGGACTAGCGGGGGGGCCACCGGGGAGCTGTTTTTT. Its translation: CASSQGTSGGATGELFF.

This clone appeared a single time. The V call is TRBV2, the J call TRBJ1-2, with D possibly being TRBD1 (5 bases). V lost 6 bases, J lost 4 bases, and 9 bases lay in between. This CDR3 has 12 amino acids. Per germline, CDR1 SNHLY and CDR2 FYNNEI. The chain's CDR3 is CASRADSYGYTF. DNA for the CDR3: TGTGCCAGCAGAGCCGACAGCTATGGCTACACCTTC.